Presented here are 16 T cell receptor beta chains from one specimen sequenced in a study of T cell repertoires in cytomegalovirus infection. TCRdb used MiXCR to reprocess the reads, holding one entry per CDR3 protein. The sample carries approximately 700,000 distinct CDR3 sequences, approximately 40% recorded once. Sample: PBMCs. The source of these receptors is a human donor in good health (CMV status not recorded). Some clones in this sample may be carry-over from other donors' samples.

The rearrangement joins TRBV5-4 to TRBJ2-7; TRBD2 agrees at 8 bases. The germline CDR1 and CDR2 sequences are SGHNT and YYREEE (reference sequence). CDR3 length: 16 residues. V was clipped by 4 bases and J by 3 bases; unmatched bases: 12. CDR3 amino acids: CASSLSSGGAIYEQYF. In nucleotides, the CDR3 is TGTGCCAGCAGCCTGTCGTCGGGAGGGGCAATCTACGAGCAGTACTTC. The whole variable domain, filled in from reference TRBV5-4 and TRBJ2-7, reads ETGVTQSPTHLIKTRGQQVTLRCSSQSGHNTVSWYQQALGQGPQFIFQYYREEENGRGNFPPRFSGLQFPNYSSELNVNALELDDSALYLCASSLSSGGAIYEQYFGPGTRLTVT.

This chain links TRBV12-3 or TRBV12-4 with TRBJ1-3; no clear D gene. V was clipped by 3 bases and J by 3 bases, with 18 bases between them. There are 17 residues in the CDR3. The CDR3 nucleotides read TGTGCCAGCAGTTTGAGGTGGCCGAACCGCCGTGGAAACACCATATATTTT. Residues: CASSLRWPNRRGNTIYF.

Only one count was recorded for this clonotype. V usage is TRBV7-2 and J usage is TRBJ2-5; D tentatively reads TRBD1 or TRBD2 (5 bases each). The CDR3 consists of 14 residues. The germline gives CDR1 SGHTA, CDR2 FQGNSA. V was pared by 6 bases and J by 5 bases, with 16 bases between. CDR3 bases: TGTGCCAGCAGGTCTACTGGGGGTGGGGAGACCCAGTACTTC. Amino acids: CASRSTGGGETQYF.

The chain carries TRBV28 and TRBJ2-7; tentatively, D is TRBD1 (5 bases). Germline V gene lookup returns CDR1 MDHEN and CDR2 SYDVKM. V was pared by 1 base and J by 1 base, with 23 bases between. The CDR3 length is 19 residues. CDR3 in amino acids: CASSLYLDGSGQASYEQYF. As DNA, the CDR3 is TGTGCCAGCAGTTTATATTTAGATGGGTCTGGACAAGCATCCTACGAGCAGTACTTC. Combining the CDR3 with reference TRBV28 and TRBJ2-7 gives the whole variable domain DVKVTQSSRYLVKRTGEKVFLECVQDMDHENMFWYRQDPGLGLRLIYFSYDVKMKEKGDIPEGYSVSREKKERFSLILESASTNQTSMYLCASSLYLDGSGQASYEQYFGPGTRLTVT.

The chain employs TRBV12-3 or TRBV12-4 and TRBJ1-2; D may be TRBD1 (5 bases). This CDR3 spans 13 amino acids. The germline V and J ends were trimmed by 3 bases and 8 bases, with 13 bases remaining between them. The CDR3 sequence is CASSLEGLKGYTF. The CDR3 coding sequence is TGTGCCAGCAGTTTGGAGGGGCTAAAGGGCTACACCTTC.

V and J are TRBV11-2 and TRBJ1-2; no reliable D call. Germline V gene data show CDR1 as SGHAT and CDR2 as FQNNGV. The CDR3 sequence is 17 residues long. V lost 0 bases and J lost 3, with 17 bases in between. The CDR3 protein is CASSLDNRSAQDYGYTF. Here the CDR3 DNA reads TGTGCCAGCAGCTTAGATAATCGGTCAGCCCAGGACTATGGCTACACCTTC. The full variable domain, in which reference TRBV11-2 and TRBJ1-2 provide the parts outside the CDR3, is EAGVAQSPRYKIIEKRQSVAFWCNPISGHATLYWYQQILGQGPKLLIQFQNNGVVDDSQLPKDRFSAERLKGVDSTLKIQPAKLEDSAVYLCASSLDNRSAQDYGYTFGSGTRLTVV.

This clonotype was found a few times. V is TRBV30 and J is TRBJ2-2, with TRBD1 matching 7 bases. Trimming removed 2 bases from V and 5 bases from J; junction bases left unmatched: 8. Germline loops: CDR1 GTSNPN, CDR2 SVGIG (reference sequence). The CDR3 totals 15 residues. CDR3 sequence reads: CAWSRRGQGTGELFF. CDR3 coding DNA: TGTGCCTGGAGTAGAAGGGGGCAGGGGACCGGGGAGCTGTTTTTT.

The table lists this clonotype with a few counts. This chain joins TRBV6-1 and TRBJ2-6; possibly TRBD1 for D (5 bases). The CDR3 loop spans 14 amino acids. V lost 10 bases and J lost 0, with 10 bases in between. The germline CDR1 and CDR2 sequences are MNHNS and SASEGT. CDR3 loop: CATGPFSGANVLTF. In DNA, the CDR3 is TGTGCCACAGGGCCCTTCTCTGGGGCCAACGTCCTGACTTTC.

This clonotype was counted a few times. DNA for the CDR3: TGTGCCACCAGCAGAGAGGGAAAGGGTTCGGGAAACACCATATATTTT. Amino acid sequence: CATSREGKGSGNTIYF. The J gene is TRBJ1-3, the V gene TRBV15; D call uncertain. This CDR3 contains 16 residues. Per germline, CDR1 LNHNV and CDR2 YYDKDF (reference sequence). V lost 0 bases to trimming and J lost 4 bases, with 13 bases between them.

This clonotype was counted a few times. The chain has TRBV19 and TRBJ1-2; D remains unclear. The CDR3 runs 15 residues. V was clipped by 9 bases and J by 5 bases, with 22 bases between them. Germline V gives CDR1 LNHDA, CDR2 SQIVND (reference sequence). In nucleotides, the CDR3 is TGTGCCAGCGAGGACCTCAGAGCAAACCTATATGGCTACACCTTC. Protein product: CASEDLRANLYGYTF.

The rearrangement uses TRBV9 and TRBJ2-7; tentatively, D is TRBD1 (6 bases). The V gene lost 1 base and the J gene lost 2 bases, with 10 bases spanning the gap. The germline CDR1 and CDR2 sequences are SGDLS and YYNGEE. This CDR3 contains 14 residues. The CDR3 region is CASSVRQDPYEQYF. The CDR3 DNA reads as TGTGCCAGCAGCGTACGACAGGACCCCTACGAGCAGTACTTC.

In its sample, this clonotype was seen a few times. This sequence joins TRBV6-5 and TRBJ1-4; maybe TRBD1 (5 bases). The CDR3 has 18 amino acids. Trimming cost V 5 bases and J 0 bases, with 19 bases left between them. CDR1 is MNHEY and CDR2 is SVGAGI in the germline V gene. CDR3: CASSRTTRQLTTNEKLFF. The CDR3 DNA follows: TGTGCCAGCAGTCGTACCACCCGACAGCTCACAACTAATGAAAAACTGTTTTTT.

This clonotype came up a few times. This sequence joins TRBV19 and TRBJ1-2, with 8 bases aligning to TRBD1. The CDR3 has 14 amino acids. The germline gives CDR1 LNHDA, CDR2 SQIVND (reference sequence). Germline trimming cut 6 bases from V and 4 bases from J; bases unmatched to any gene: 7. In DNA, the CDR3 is TGTGCCAGTAGAAGGGGACAGGAAGTCTATGGCTACACCTTC. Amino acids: CASRRGQEVYGYTF.

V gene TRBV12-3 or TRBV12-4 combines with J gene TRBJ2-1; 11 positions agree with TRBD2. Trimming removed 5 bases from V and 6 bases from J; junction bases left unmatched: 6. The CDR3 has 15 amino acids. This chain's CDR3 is CASSLTSGSFNEQFF. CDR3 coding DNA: TGTGCCAGCAGTCTCACTAGCGGGAGCTTCAATGAGCAGTTCTTC.

CDR3 in amino acids: CAISASGSYSGETQYF. CDR3 nucleotide sequence: TGTGCCATCAGTGCTAGCGGGAGTTATAGCGGAGAGACCCAGTACTTC. V gene TRBV10-3 combines with J gene TRBJ2-5; TRBD2 aligns across 10 bases. V dropped 4 bases and J dropped 4; count of bases not matched to a gene: 9. This CDR3 has 16 amino acids. Per germline, CDR1 ENHRY and CDR2 SYGVKD.

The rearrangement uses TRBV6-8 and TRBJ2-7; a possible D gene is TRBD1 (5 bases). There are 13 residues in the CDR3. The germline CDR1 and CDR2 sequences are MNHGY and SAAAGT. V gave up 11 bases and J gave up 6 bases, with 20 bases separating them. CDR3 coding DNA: TGTGCCCTCCTCGCCCAGGGAATGCTCGAGCAGTACTTC. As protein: CALLAQGMLEQYF.